This record concerns one T cell receptor beta chain sequence. Its antigen is currently unknown. J lost 6 bases, V lost 3 bases, and 7 bases had no gene match. From germline, CDR1 is SSHAT and CDR2 FNYEAQ (reference sequence). The CDR3 sequence is 15 residues long. Data came from immunoSEQ multiplex PCR; TCRdb stores just in-frame clones and leaves some out. The sample has approximately 37,000 clones, 85% to 95% seen once. These data belong to a study of graft-versus-host responses after intestinal transplantation. Study summary: Once they had received anti-thymocyte globulin induction, all recipients took tacrolimus and steroids for about 3 years. Study-wide results and limits: With peak circulating GvH clone levels came an association with early post-transplant HvG declines.

The chain uses TRBV7-7 and TRBJ2-5, with 10 bases fitting TRBD2. The sequence was collected from a human patient who received an intestinal transplant, so some T cells may come from the graft donor. The sample here was PBMCs, taken 700 to 750 days after intestinal transplantation. The CDR3 DNA is TGTGCCAGCAGCTTGGGAGCGGGGGGGCCCAAGACCCAGTACTTC. Translating it yields CASSLGAGGPKTQYF.